This section outlines one TCR beta chain sequence together with its context. The PCR made use of 60 Vbeta and 13 Jbeta primers. The protocol was immunoSEQ multiplex PCR, while the TCRdb copy is restricted to in-frame clones and leaves out a portion. The sample spans fewer than 200,000 clones; the ten largest clones claim over 1%. The data were taken from a study of cytomegalovirus exposure and HLA in healthy donors. The germline V gene encodes CDR1 SGHNT and CDR2 YENEEA. Trimming left V 1 base short and J 8 bases short, with 8 bases between. The CDR3 has 12 residues. The specimen was PBMCs. The clonotype originates from a woman aged 60-75 years in good health and CMV-seronegative. The chain uses TRBV11-3 and TRBJ2-5; D is perhaps TRBD2 (5 bases). CDR3 nucleotides: TGTGCCAGCAGCTTAGGGCCGGGAACCCAGTACTTC. This sequence encodes CASSLGPGTQYF.